The present entry profiles one T cell receptor (beta chain) with its context. Its specific antigen is unknown. Qualities for individual bases were not recorded, and no much larger clone is one base off. Sequencer: Illumina NovaSeq 6000. TCRalpha and TCRbeta cDNA libraries were built by 5'RACE with constant-segment primers, adding sample barcodes and unique molecular identifiers. Trizol reagent was used to extract RNA from every sample. Libraries were amplified in two PCR steps, with a second sample barcode and Illumina TruSeq adapters added in the second step. Sequencing of the libraries was done on an Illumina NovaSeq, producing 2 x 150 bp paired-end reads. On the study's bioinformatics: The reads were demultiplexed and collapsed into UMI-guided consensus sequences using migec v1.2.7. With mixcr v2.1.11, UMI consensuses were aligned to TRA and TRB V and J templates and assembled into clonotypes. A clonotype was counted as expanded or contracted only if both edgeR and NoisET called the change significant, with noise models trained on biological replicates. For edgeR calls, a false discovery rate-adjusted p below 0.01 and a log2 fold-change threshold of 1 were applied. As an exploratory analysis of dynamics, PCA with hierarchical clustering was applied to max-normalized trajectories of the 1000 most abundant clonotypes. Separately sequenced CD4+ and CD8+ repertoires were used to assign a CD4 or CD8 phenotype to each responding clone. TCRdb reran the public reads through fastp at Q25 and MiXCR, keeping productive beta chains. Each entry is one CDR3 protein sequence, shown with its most common DNA and genes. Clone size and V and J calls follow TCRdb, not the original study. The sample profile shows fewer than 250,000 distinct CDR3 sequences; about 18% of them were found once. The ten largest clones take up 2.4% of the sample.

The record originates from a study of T-cell memory formation after mild COVID-19 (dated by TCRdb to about 2021). Broadly, across the study: Most TCR sequence clusters were specific to one of the two donors. In a couple of donors, T-cell clones that expanded and contracted after mild COVID-19 were tracked by sequencing TCRalpha and TCRbeta repertoires over time. The cohort was made up of two young adult volunteers, one female and one male, who were previously healthy. Overall study results and their limits: Contracting CD4+ clones were located mainly in the CM and EM memory subsets, whereas CD8+ clones were found to be enriched in EMRA. Only a couple of mild cases were covered in the study, and larger cohorts including severe cases with pre-infection samples were considered necessary. Some responding clones were detected in pre-infection memory, which suggested that pre-existing cross-reactive memory T cells had joined the SARS-CoV-2 response. From day 15 to 85, contracting clones showed balanced CD4/CD8 phenotypes, whereas a second wave of clones that expanded from day 15 to 37 leaned towards CD4+. SARS-CoV-2 specificity of the second-wave clones peaking on day 37 was not confirmed.

There are 15 amino acids in the CDR3, from cysteine to phenylalanine inclusive. Just the 45-base CDR3 DNA is kept, in frame starting at base 1. As encoded in the germline V gene (reference sequence), CDR1 is SEHNR while CDR2 is FQNEAQ. From V the trimming removes 4 bases and from J it removes 4 bases, while the gene matches leave 6 bases of the junction unaccounted for. Ficoll-Paque density gradient centrifugation was the method used to isolate PBMCs. Material: PBMCs or a T cell subset sorted from them (not recorded which). The source is an adult woman who had mild COVID-19 (a few samples of this study predate the infection). The sample titles of this study are shuffled in the database, so cell type and time point are left out; the donor was told from shared clones. The sequence joins TRBV7-9 to TRBJ2-3; 9 nucleotides in the junction match TRBD1. The DNA is TGTGCCAGCAGCTCCCGGACAGGGGTCTCAGATACGCAGTATTTT. Its translation is CASSSRTGVSDTQYF.